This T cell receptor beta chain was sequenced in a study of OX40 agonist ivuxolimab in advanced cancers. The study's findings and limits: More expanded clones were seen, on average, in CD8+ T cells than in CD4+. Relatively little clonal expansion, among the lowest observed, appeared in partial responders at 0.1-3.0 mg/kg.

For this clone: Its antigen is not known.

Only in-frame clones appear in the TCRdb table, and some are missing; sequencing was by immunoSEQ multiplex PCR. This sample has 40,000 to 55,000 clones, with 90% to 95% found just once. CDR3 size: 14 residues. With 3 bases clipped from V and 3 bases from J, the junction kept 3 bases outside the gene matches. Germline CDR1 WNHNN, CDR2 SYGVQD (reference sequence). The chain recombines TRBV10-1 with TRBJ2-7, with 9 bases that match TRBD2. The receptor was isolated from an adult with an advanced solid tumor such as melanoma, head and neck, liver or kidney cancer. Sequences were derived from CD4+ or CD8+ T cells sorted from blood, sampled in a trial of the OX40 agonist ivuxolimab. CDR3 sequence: CASSDSREGYEQYF. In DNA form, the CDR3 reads TGCGCCAGCAGTGATTCGCGGGAGGGCTACGAGCAGTACTTC.